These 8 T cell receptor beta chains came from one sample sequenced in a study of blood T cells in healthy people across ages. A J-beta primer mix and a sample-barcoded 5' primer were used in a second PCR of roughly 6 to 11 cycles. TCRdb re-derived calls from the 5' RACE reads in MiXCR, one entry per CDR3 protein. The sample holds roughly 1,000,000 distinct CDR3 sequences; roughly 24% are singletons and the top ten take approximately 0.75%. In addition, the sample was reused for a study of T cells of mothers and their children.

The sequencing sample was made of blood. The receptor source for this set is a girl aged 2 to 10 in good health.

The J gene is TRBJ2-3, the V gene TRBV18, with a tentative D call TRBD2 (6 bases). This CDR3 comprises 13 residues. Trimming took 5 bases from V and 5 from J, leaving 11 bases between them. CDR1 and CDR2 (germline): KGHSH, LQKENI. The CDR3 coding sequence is TGTGCCAGCTCAGGATGGGAGGAAGATACGCAGTATTTT. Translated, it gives CASSGWEEDTQYF.

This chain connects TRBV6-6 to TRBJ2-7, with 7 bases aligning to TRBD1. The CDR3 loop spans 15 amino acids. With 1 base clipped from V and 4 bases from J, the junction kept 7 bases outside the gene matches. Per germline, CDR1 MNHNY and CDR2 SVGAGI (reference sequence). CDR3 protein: CASSYYTGTAYEQYF. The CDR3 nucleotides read TGTGCCAGCAGTTACTATACCGGGACAGCTTACGAGCAGTACTTC.

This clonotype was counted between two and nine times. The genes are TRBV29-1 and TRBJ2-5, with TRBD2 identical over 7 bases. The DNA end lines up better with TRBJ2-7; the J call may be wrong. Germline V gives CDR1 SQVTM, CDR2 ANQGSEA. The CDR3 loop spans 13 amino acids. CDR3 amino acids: CSVEIAGYYEQYF. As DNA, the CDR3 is TGCAGCGTTGAAATAGCGGGCTACTACGAGCAGTACTTC.

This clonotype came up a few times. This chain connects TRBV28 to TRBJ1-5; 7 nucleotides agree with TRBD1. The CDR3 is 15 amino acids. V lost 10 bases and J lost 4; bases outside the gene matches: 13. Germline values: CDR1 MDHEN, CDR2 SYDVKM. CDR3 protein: CATNFYRGGNQPQHF. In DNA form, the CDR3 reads TGTGCCACCAATTTTTACAGGGGCGGAAATCAGCCCCAGCATTTT.

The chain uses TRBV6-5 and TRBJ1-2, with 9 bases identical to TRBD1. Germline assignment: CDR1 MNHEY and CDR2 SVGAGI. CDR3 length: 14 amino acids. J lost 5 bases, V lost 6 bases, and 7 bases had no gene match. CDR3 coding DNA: TGTGCCAGCAGATGGGGGACAGGGTTATATGGCTACACCTTC. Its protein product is CASRWGTGLYGYTF.

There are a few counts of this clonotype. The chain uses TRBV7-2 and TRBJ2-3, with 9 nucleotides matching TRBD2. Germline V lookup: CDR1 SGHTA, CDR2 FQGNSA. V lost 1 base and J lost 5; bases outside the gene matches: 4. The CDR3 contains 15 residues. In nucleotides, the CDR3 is TGTGCCAGCAGCTTAGTGGGACTAGCTAAAGATACGCAGTATTTT. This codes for CASSLVGLAKDTQYF.

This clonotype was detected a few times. The CDR3 DNA reads TGTGCCAGCAGCTTAGATCCTTACAGCACAGATACGCAGTATTTT. Translated, it gives CASSLDPYSTDTQYF. The chain is built from TRBV11-3 and TRBJ2-3; no definite D call. V was clipped by 0 bases and J by 0 bases, with 7 bases between them. The CDR3 is 15 amino acids. Germline values: CDR1 SGHNT, CDR2 YENEEA. The variable domain in full, with the rest retrieved from reference TRBV11-3 and TRBJ2-3, is EAGVVQSPRYKIIEKKQPVAFWCNPISGHNTLYWYLQNLGQGPELLIRYENEEAVDDSQLPKDRFSAERLKGVDSTLKIQPAELGDSAVYLCASSLDPYSTDTQYFGPGTRLTVL.

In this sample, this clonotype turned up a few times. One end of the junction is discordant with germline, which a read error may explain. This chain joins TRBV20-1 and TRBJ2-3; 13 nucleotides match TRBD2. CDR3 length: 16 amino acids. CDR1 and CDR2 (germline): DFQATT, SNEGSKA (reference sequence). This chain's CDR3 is CSTSGGAVSGTDTQYF. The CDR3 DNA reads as TGCAGTACTAGCGGGGGGGCCGTGAGCGGCACAGATACGCAGTATTTT.